The entry below describes one T cell receptor (beta chain). Its antigen is still unknown. Base quality data are lacking; no much larger clone is found one base away. These data originate in a study of STAT5B mutations in CD4+ large granular lymphocyte leukemia (dated by TCRdb to the early 2020s). Study-level background: Among healthy controls, the CDR3 'QG' motif was associated with a particular HLA allele. TCRbeta repertoires of CD4+ T-cell large granular lymphocyte leukemia patients were compared with those of healthy blood donors. The purity of purified fractions was confirmed by flow cytometry on FACSCanto II or FACSVerse to exceed 95% among lymphocytes.

Trimming costs V 6 bases and J 2 bases, and their ends lie 11 bases apart. The CDR3 has 14 amino acids, counting the end cysteine and phenylalanine. Only the CDR3 part of the read is kept: 42 bases, read in frame from the first base. The germline V gene yields WSHSY for CDR1 and SAAADI for CDR2. Buffy coats from some 35 blood donors, supplied by the Finnish Red Cross blood service, were used as healthy controls. All TCR-sequenced material derived from peripheral blood: patient blood samples and healthy donor buffy coats. Peripheral blood mononuclear cells were isolated by Ficoll-Hypaque gradient centrifugation. For the healthy controls, CD4+ cells were obtained from buffy coats by magnetic purification. The Gentra Puregene Cell and Tissue kit was used for genomic DNA extraction, and quantification was performed on a Qubit 2.0 fluorometer. The immunoSEQ assay at survey resolution was applied to genomic DNA for sequencing of TCRbeta rearrangements. On the study's bioinformatics: In the TCR sequencing data, the lowest productive clonotype frequency that could be detected was 2.59 x 10-5. Only productive TCRbeta rearrangements, defined as complete and in-frame sequences, were included in the analyses. Sample clonality was computed as Simpson clonality in the immunoSEQ Analyzer version 3.0. Clones were binned by frequency as very rare, small, medium, large (1-20%) or hyperexpanded (>20%). Generation probabilities were estimated with OLGA 1.2.3, V-gene circos plots were made with VDJtools, specificities were looked up in VDJdb, and CDR3 motifs were identified with GLIPH. Sourced from immuneACCESS, this table was stored by TCRdb with only in-frame sequences that have V and J called. A share of the clones is absent; for the studies checked, an unresolved V gene accounts for under half, and the remainder has no known explanation. V and J calls and clone size are those listed in that table; D and trimming were worked out from the DNA. In this sample the table shows around 29,000 clones, approximately 84% of which occur a single time. Less than 1.3% of the sample is in the top ten clones.

Beyond this particular receptor, the publication reports: Enrichment of TRBV06-family usage was observed among the top patient clones (8/27) relative to healthy controls (2/35). Main leukemic clonotypes were private to each patient, although over 20% appeared at low frequency in other patients' non-leukemic repertoires. Greater clonality appeared to be present in CD4-sorted patient repertoires than in healthy CD4+ repertoires, and the difference was retained after the putative leukemic clones were removed. Data were not HLA-matched; higher clonality in CD4+ versus CD8+ T-LGLL could reflect the relatively small sample size.

This TCR was sampled from a human donor in good health. The sequence is built from TRBV10-2 and TRBJ2-1; the D segment may tentatively be TRBD1 or TRBD2, each giving 5 matched bases. The sample was CD4+ T cells from blood buffy coats. The CDR3 corresponds to CASRGRDPYNEQFF. At the DNA level, the sequence is TGCGCCAGCAGAGGACGGGACCCCTACAATGAGCAGTTCTTC.